The 28 T cell receptor beta chains listed next were all sequenced from one sample in a study of regulatory T cells in long-lasting Graves disease. To make TCR beta libraries, researchers used iRepertoire HTBI primers and Arm-PCR of CDR3 regions. TCRdb re-analysed the multiplex PCR reads in MiXCR, keeping a single row per CDR3 protein. The data hold some 370,000 distinct CDR3 sequences, with less than 25% observed a single time. Regarding time point: persistent/refractory GD, antithyroid drugs over 5 years with positive TRAb. The TCR library used RNA extracted from PBMCs. Here the sequenced sample was peripheral blood mononuclear cells (PBMCs), taken when the disease was refractory, from a patient treated with antithyroid drugs. These receptors were obtained from a female donor with Graves disease.

This clonotype came up many times. The V call is TRBV20-1, the J call TRBJ2-7; 9 positions agree with TRBD1. CDR1 DFQATT and CDR2 SNEGSKA come from the germline V gene (reference sequence). The V gene end was trimmed by 3 bases and the J gene end by 5 bases; junction bases not matched to a gene: 8. The length of the CDR3 is 14 residues. The CDR3 DNA reads TGCAGTGCTAGCGCCGGGACAGGGCGAGACGAGCAGTACTTC. Translated, it gives CSASAGTGRDEQYF.

In the case of this clonotype: A much larger clone is a single base away; this may be a read error. V gene TRBV7-2 combines with J gene TRBJ2-7; D tentatively reads TRBD1 or TRBD2 (8 bases each). V lost 5 bases and J lost 1, with 27 bases in between. This CDR3 contains 19 residues. Looked up from germline, CDR1 is SGHTA and CDR2 is FQGNSA. The CDR3 reads CASSAGTGLSGIRSYEQYF. In DNA, the CDR3 is TGTGCCAGCAGCGCCGGGACAGGCCTTAGCGGGATAAGGTCCTACGAGCAGTACTTC.

The chain has TRBV6-1 and TRBJ2-7; perhaps TRBD1 as D (5 bases). The germline gives CDR1 MNHNS, CDR2 SASEGT. V dropped 5 bases and J dropped 1 base, with 12 bases sitting between them. The CDR3 is 14 residues long. In nucleotides, the CDR3 is TGTGCCAGCAGTCCCGGACACCCATCCTACGAGCAGTACTTC. This sequence encodes CASSPGHPSYEQYF.

The gene calls are TRBV4-3 and TRBJ2-7, with D uncertain. Germline V gene lookup returns CDR1 LGHNA and CDR2 YSLEER. Trimming shortened V by 0 bases and J by 2 bases, and 8 bases separated the two germline ends. The CDR3 extends over 14 amino acids. CDR3 amino acids: CASSQDVSTYEQYF. In DNA, the CDR3 is TGCGCCAGCAGCCAAGATGTTAGTACCTACGAGCAGTACTTC.

The chain joins TRBV7-2 to TRBJ2-5; possibly TRBD1 for D (6 bases). Trimming took off 5 bases at V and 2 bases at J, with 21 bases between the two ends. Germline V gives CDR1 SGHTA, CDR2 FQGNSA. CDR3 size: 17 residues. The CDR3 loop is CASSTERTVSGQETQYF. CDR3 in DNA: TGTGCCAGCAGCACAGAGAGGACAGTCAGTGGGCAAGAGACCCAGTACTTC.

The CDR3 protein is CASSLGLTDTQYF. In DNA, the CDR3 is TGTGCCAGCAGCTTGGGGCTCACAGATACGCAGTATTTT. V gene TRBV5-4 combines with J gene TRBJ2-3; D remains ambiguous. Trimming cost V 0 bases and J 2 bases, with 4 bases left between them. Germline V CDR1 and CDR2: SGHNT, YYREEE (reference sequence). The CDR3 has 13 amino acids. The whole variable domain, remainder taken from reference TRBV5-4 and TRBJ2-3, is ETGVTQSPTHLIKTRGQQVTLRCSSQSGHNTVSWYQQALGQGPQFIFQYYREEENGRGNFPPRFSGLQFPNYSSELNVNALELDDSALYLCASSLGLTDTQYFGPGTRLTVL.

A word on this clonotype: A much larger clone lies one base from this, so it may be a read error. The chain links TRBV11-3 to TRBJ2-2; 7 bases map to TRBD1. CDR1 is SGHNT and CDR2 is YENEEA in the germline V gene. This CDR3 spans 15 amino acids. V shed 6 bases, J shed 6 bases, and the junction held 10 bases outside the gene matches. The CDR3 coding sequence is TGTGCCAGCAGTCTGACAGGGATCGCGGCCGGGGAGCTGTTTTTT. It yields the protein CASSLTGIAAGELFF.

This clonotype showed up many times. The chain combines TRBV11-2 with TRBJ2-5, with TRBD2 identical over 9 bases. Germline CDR1 SGHAT, CDR2 FQNNGV. The CDR3 has 14 residues. V lost 5 bases and J lost 4; bases outside the gene matches: 5. CDR3 nucleotide sequence: TGTGCCAGCAGCCCGACTAGCGGCGGAGAGACCCAGTACTTC. Translating it yields CASSPTSGGETQYF.

CDR3 in DNA: TGTGCCAGCAGCGGCCAAGGAGGCTCCTATAATTCACCCCTCCACTTT. It encodes CASSGQGGSYNSPLHF. The chain uses TRBV5-6 and TRBJ1-6, with D hard to call. This CDR3 contains 16 residues. V was trimmed by 4 bases and J by 0 bases, leaving 11 bases between them. CDR1 is SGHDT, CDR2 YYEEEE, per germline.

This chain joins TRBV5-1 and TRBJ2-7; TRBD1 agrees at 11 bases. The CDR3 is 18 amino acids. The germline V gene has CDR1 SGHRS and CDR2 YFSETQ. The V gene end was trimmed by 4 bases and the J gene end by 3 bases; junction bases not matched to a gene: 15. CDR3 nucleotide sequence: TGCGCCAGCAGCCCTGGACAGGGGGCCTCACAGAGGGTCTACGAGCAGTACTTC. Translation: CASSPGQGASQRVYEQYF.

J is TRBJ2-2 and V is TRBV25-1, with D perhaps TRBD1 (5 bases). This CDR3 comprises 12 residues. Trimming pared 6 bases from V and 4 bases from J, leaving 6 bases between. From germline, CDR1 is MGHDK and CDR2 SYGVNS. The CDR3 bases are TGTGCCAGCAGCAGGGTCACCGGGGAGCTGTTTTTT. This codes for CASSRVTGELFF.

This clonotype was seen only a few times. The CDR3 DNA follows: TGTGCCAGCAAGCCCGGCCGGGACAGGGGGCGTGAGCAGTACTTC. Encoded protein: CASKPGRDRGREQYF. The chain joins TRBV27 to TRBJ2-7, with 12 bases lining up with TRBD1. Germline-derived CDR1 and CDR2 are MNHEY and SMNVEV (reference sequence). With 7 bases clipped from V and 7 bases from J, the junction kept 11 bases outside the gene matches. The CDR3 consists of 15 residues.

The table lists this clonotype with a few counts. The V and J genes are TRBV5-1 and TRBJ1-2; D gene ambiguous. The CDR3 runs to 14 residues. V was clipped by 3 bases and J by 3 bases, with 12 bases between them. Germline CDR1 SGHRS, CDR2 YFSETQ. The CDR3 region has the DNA TGCGCCAGCAGCTCGGGATTTGGGGACTATGGCTACACCTTC. Translation gives CASSSGFGDYGYTF.

This chain joins TRBV19 and TRBJ2-2; 7 positions agree with TRBD1. J was trimmed by 4 bases and V by 2 bases; bases with no gene match: 10. The CDR3 totals 17 residues. CDR1 LNHDA and CDR2 SQIVND come from the germline V gene (reference sequence). CDR3 region: CASSIRLGPGGTGELFF. Here the CDR3 DNA reads TGTGCCAGTAGTATACGTCTAGGCCCAGGGGGCACCGGGGAGCTGTTTTTT.

This clonotype was seen repeatedly, ten times or more. This chain uses TRBV7-8 with TRBJ1-4, with D unclear. The V gene's germline CDR1 is SGHVS and CDR2 FQNEAQ. CDR3 length equals 13 residues. Between the trimmed V and J ends, which lost 2 bases and 10 bases, there was a span of 11 bases. CDR3 region: CASSLLVDGKLFF. The CDR3 DNA reads as TGTGCCAGCAGCTTATTGGTGGATGGAAAACTGTTTTTT.

This clonotype has ten or more counts. The V gene is TRBV27, the J gene TRBJ2-7; TRBD1 agrees at 8 bases. V gave up 5 bases and J gave up 4 bases; unmatched junction bases: 7. Germline CDR1 MNHEY, CDR2 SMNVEV (reference sequence). This CDR3 has 14 residues. CDR3 sequence: CASSPDRAGYEQYF. The CDR3 region has the DNA TGTGCCAGCAGTCCGGACAGGGCAGGGTACGAGCAGTACTTC.

This clonotype was seen many times. The gene calls are TRBV4-2 and TRBJ2-7; D is unresolved. CDR3 size: 15 residues. V was cut by 0 bases and J by 3 bases, with 12 bases left in between. The germline V gene has CDR1 LGHNA and CDR2 YNFKEQ. In DNA, the CDR3 is TGTGCCAGCAGCCAAGACGTCGGCAGAGGCTACGAGCAGTACTTC. Its translation: CASSQDVGRGYEQYF.

On this clonotype itself: With only one base between it and a far larger clone, this is likely a read error. The V gene is TRBV7-2, the J gene TRBJ2-1, with D possibly matching TRBD1 (6 bases). V gave up 0 bases and J gave up 10 bases, with 13 bases separating them. There are 14 residues in the CDR3. Looked up from germline, CDR1 is SGHTA and CDR2 is FQGNSA. This CDR3 is CASSLAFGQGEQFF. CDR3 nucleotides: TGTGCCAGCAGCTTAGCCTTTGGCCAGGGGGAGCAGTTCTTC.

This clonotype was observed a few times. The chain carries TRBV30 and TRBJ2-7; 8 bases fit TRBD1. The CDR3 totals 13 residues. CDR1 is GTSNPN, CDR2 SVGIG, per germline (reference sequence). Trimming took 2 bases from V and 2 from J; bases not matched to a gene: 2. CDR3 nucleotides: TGTGCCTGGAGTCGACAGGGGACCTACGAGCAGTACTTC. Its translation: CAWSRQGTYEQYF.

This sequence joins TRBV7-3 and TRBJ2-1; weak D call: TRBD1 (5 bases). This CDR3 is 14 amino acids long. Germline V lookup: CDR1 SGHTA, CDR2 FQGTGA. Trimming cost V 5 bases and J 7 bases, with 15 bases left between them. The CDR3 region has the DNA TGTGCCAGCAGCATAGACAGTTCCCGGAATGAGCAGTTCTTC. The encoded protein is CASSIDSSRNEQFF. Supplemented by reference TRBV7-3 and TRBJ2-1, the full variable domain reads GAGVSQTPSNKVTEKGKYVELRCDPISGHTALYWYRQSLGQGPEFLIYFQGTGAADDSGLPNDRFFAVRPEGSVSTLKIQRTERGDSAVYLCASSIDSSRNEQFFGPGTRLTVL.

This clonotype has a count of ten or more. V usage is TRBV6-1 and J usage is TRBJ2-7, with 8 bases aligning to TRBD1. Germline CDR1 and CDR2: MNHNS and SASEGT. CDR3 length: 16 residues. V lost 6 bases to trimming and J lost 6 bases; unmatched junction nucleotides: 16. In DNA, the CDR3 is TGTGCCAGCAGAGCCCAGGAGACAGGGGAGCGTGGCGAGCAGTACTTC. It is translated as CASRAQETGERGEQYF.

This clonotype was counted between two and nine times. This sequence joins TRBV12-3 or TRBV12-4 and TRBJ2-5; 15 bases agree with TRBD2. This CDR3 contains 13 residues. The ends lost 10 bases at V and 5 bases at J; junction bases unmatched: 2. CDR3 amino acids: CATGTSGRETQYF. CDR3 nucleotide sequence: TGTGCCACCGGGACTAGCGGGAGGGAGACCCAGTACTTC.

This rearrangement joins TRBV5-4 to TRBJ2-7, with 10 bases fitting TRBD2. Germline V gives CDR1 SGHNT, CDR2 YYREEE (reference sequence). V dropped 4 bases and J dropped 1; count of bases not matched to a gene: 8. The CDR3 runs to 16 residues. CDR3 nucleotides: TGTGCCAGCAGCGCTAGCGGGAGTACTGGGTCCTACGAGCAGTACTTC. Residues: CASSASGSTGSYEQYF.

This clonotype has more than one count but fewer than ten. J is TRBJ2-7 and V is TRBV15; no reliable D call. The V end lost 1 base, the J end lost 4 bases, and 8 bases lay between the germline ends. The germline CDR1 and CDR2 sequences are LNHNV and YYDKDF (reference sequence). The CDR3 runs to 13 residues. In DNA, the CDR3 is TGTGCCACCAGCAGAGGTATGTTGTACGAGCAGTACTTC. This gives the protein CATSRGMLYEQYF.

This clonotype was picked up a small number of times. The chain combines TRBV3-1 with TRBJ2-5, with D hard to call. V dropped 4 bases and J dropped 5 bases, with 17 bases sitting between them. Germline V gene sequence: CDR1 LGHDT, CDR2 YNNKEL (reference sequence). The CDR3 is 15 amino acids. The CDR3 here is CASSLRTHQLETQYF. The CDR3 bases are TGTGCCAGCAGCCTCCGAACCCACCAGCTGGAGACCCAGTACTTC.

This clonotype was observed many times. This chain joins TRBV30 and TRBJ2-5; D call uncertain. Per germline, CDR1 GTSNPN and CDR2 SVGIG (reference sequence). There are 12 residues in the CDR3. V lost 3 bases to trimming and J lost 5 bases, with 10 bases between them. The DNA of the CDR3 is TGTGCCTGGAGCCCCGTTGGGGAGACCCAGTACTTC. Its translation is CAWSPVGETQYF.

This clonotype appeared many times. This chain links TRBV19 with TRBJ1-1, with TRBD1 matching over 8 bases. Trimming cost V 5 bases and J 5 bases; bases outside gene matches: 7. Germline CDR1 LNHDA, CDR2 SQIVND (reference sequence). The CDR3 spans 14 residues. The CDR3 protein is CASSPDRGGTEAFF. CDR3 in DNA: TGTGCCAGTAGTCCCGACAGGGGTGGAACTGAAGCTTTCTTT.

The V gene is TRBV10-3, the J gene TRBJ1-5; D is possibly TRBD1 (6 bases). The CDR3 is made up of 14 amino acids. Germline V lookup: CDR1 ENHRY, CDR2 SYGVKD. V was pared by 0 bases and J by 4 bases, with 7 bases between. CDR3 amino acids: CAISESRGNQPQHF. For the CDR3, the DNA is TGTGCCATCAGTGAGTCGAGGGGGAATCAGCCCCAGCATTTT.